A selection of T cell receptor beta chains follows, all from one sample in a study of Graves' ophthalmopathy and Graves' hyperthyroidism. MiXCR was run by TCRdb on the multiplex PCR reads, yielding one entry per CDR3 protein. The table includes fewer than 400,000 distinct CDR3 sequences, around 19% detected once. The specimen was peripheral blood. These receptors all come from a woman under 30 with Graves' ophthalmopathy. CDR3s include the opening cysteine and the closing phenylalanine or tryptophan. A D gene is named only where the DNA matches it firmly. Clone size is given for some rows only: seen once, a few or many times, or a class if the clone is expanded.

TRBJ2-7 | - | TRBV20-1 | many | CSARAPSGYEQYF | TGCAGTGCTAGAGCCCCTTCAGGCTACGAGCAGTACTTC
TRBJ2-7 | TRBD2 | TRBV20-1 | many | CSAMAWGLAGQSSYEQYF | TGCAGTGCTATGGCTTGGGGACTAGCGGGACAGAGCTCCTACGAGCAGTACTTC
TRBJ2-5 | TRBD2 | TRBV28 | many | CASSHQDNRGLAGETQYF | TGTGCCAGCAGTCATCAGGACAATCGGGGACTAGCGGGAGAGACCCAGTACTTC
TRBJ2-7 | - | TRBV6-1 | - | CASNAGDAREQYF | TGTGCCAGCAACGCAGGGGACGCAAGAGAGCAGTACTTC
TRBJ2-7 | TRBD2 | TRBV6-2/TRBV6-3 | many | CASSYRGGLAGEGSYEQYF | TGTGCCAGCAGTTACCGGGGGGGACTAGCGGGAGAAGGCTCCTACGAGCAGTACTTC
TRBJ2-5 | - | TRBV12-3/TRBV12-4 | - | CASSSSRDRLTETQYF | TGTGCCAGCAGTTCCAGCCGGGACCGACTAACAGAGACCCAGTACTTC
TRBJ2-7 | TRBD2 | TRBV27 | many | CASSKSGLLMGIYEQYF | TGTGCCAGCAGCAAATCGGGACTACTGATGGGGATCTACGAGCAGTACTTC
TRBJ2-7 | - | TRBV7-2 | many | CASSASGGFSYEQYF | TGTGCCAGCAGCGCCTCGGGTGGATTCTCCTACGAGCAGTACTTC
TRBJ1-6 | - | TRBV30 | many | CAWREQGNSPLHF | TGTGCCTGGAGAGAACAGGGAAATTCACCCCTCCACTTT
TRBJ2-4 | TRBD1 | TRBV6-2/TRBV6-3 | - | CASRRTGGNIQYF | TGTGCCAGCAGGCGGACAGGAGGCAACATTCAGTACTTC
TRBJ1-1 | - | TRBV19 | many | CASKPLLGIRTEAFF | TGTGCCAGTAAACCCCTCTTGGGGATCCGCACTGAAGCTTTCTTT
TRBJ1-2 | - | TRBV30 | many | CAWGNYGYTF | TGTGCCTGGGGCAACTATGGCTACACCTTC
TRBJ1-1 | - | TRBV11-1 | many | CASSLGFLRDTRGNTEAFF | TGTGCCAGCAGCTTAGGGTTCCTCCGGGACACAAGGGGGAACACTGAAGCTTTCTTT
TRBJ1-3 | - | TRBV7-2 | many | CASRVGGHPQDTIYF | TGTGCCAGCAGAGTAGGGGGACATCCACAAGACACCATATATTTT
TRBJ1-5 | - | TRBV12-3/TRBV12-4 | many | CASKTEGGNSNQPQHF | TGTGCCAGCAAAACCGAAGGGGGAAACAGCAATCAGCCCCAGCATTTT
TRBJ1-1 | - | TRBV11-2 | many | CASSLHSLLEAFF | TGTGCCAGCAGCCTCCACAGTTTACTTGAAGCTTTCTTT
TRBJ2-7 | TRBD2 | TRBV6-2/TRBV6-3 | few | CASSFSGTSDYEQYF | TGTGCCAGCAGTTTCTCCGGGACTAGCGATTACGAGCAGTACTTC
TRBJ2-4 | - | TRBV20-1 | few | CSARDHGLAKNIQYF | TGCAGTGCTAGAGATCATGGGTTAGCCAAAAACATTCAGTACTTC
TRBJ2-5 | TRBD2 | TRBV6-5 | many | CASSYLRAGDFQETQYF | TGTGCCAGCAGTTACTTGCGGGCGGGGGACTTTCAAGAGACCCAGTACTTC
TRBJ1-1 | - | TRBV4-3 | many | CASSQFVGNTEAFF | TGCGCCAGCAGCCAATTCGTAGGGAACACTGAAGCTTTCTTT
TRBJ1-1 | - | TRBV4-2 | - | CASSQRTAANTEAFF | TGTGCCAGCAGCCAACGGACAGCTGCGAACACTGAAGCTTTCTTT
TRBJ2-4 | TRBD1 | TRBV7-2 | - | CASSTEQGAKNIQYF | TGTGCCAGCAGCACCGAACAGGGGGCCAAGAACATTCAGTACTTC
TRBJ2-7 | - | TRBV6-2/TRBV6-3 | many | CASAGQGGVAEQYF | TGTGCCAGCGCTGGACAGGGAGGGGTCGCCGAGCAGTACTTC
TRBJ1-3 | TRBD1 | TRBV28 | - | CASSQDRVASGNTIYF | TGTGCCAGCAGTCAAGACAGGGTGGCCTCTGGAAACACCATATATTTT
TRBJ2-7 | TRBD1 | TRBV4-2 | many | CASSHGQVYEQYF | TGTGCCAGCAGCCACGGACAGGTCTACGAGCAGTACTTC
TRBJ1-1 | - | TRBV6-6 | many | CASSFSPPTIRISAFF | TGTGCCAGCAGTTTCTCCCCGCCGACAATAAGAATATCAGCTTTCTTT
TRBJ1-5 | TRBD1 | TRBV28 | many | CASKMGQGFSPQHF | TGTGCCAGCAAGATGGGACAGGGTTTTTCGCCCCAGCATTTT
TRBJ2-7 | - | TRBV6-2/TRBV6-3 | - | CASSSSTLLDPEQYF | TGTGCCAGCAGTTCCTCGACCTTGCTAGATCCGGAGCAGTACTTC
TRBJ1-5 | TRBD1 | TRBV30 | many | CAWSVAGDSLSNQPQHF | TGTGCCTGGAGTGTAGCCGGGGACAGTTTAAGCAATCAGCCCCAGCATTTT
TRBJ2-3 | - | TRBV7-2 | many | CASSLATQSGDTQYF | TGTGCCAGCAGCTTGGCCACACAGAGCGGAGATACGCAGTATTTT
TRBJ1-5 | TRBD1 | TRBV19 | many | CASITTGSSNQPQHF | TGTGCCAGTATTACGACAGGGTCGAGCAATCAGCCCCAGCATTTT
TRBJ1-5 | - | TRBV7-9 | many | CASSLTDLPQHF | TGTGCCAGCAGCTTAACAGACCTACCCCAGCATTTT
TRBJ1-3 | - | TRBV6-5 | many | CASSYSGAVGNTIYF | TGTGCCAGCAGTTACTCTGGGGCCGTAGGAAACACCATATATTTT
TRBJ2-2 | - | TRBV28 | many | CASLGGGFVTGELFF | TGTGCCAGCCTAGGAGGGGGGTTTGTCACCGGGGAGCTGTTTTTT
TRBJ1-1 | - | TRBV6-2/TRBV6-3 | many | CASSYSRGPTEAFF | TGTGCCAGCAGTTACTCGAGGGGTCCCACTGAAGCTTTCTTT
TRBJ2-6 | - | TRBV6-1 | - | CASTWGAGANVLTF | TGTGCCAGCACCTGGGGGGCTGGGGCCAACGTCCTGACTTTC
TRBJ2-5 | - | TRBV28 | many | CASSLVPGDPIQETQYF | TGTGCCAGCAGTTTAGTCCCGGGAGATCCCATCCAAGAGACCCAGTACTTC